The sequence of this TCR beta chain was determined in a study of CD8 T cells in Susac syndrome. Study-level points and caveats: The study admitted that it had a relatively small number of individuals in its TCR sequencing and HLA analysis.

Controls matched for age and sex were healthy donors. The CD8+ and CD4+ T cells were isolated magnetically using a negative isolation approach, whereas the TEMRA cells were enriched by FACS. Germline V CDR1 and CDR2: MDHEN, SYDVKM. The V and J ends lost 5 bases and 2 bases, in that order; junction bases with no gene match: 6. This CDR3 is built from 15 residues. The RNA, about 0.5 to 1 ug, was put through reverse transcription using random hexamers. TCRdb fed the immunoSEQ multiplex PCR reads into MiXCR, producing one record per CDR3 protein. Of about 200,000 distinct CDR3 sequences in the sample, roughly 94% were seen once. Concerning this clonotype: Its antigen is not identified.

Source material: CD4+ T cells from PBMCs. The J gene is TRBJ2-7, the V gene TRBV28, with TRBD2 matching over 10 bases. The source is a human donor in good health. The CDR3: CASSAGTSVAYEQYV. CDR3 DNA: TGTGCCAGCAGTGCCGGGACTAGCGTAGCCTACGAGCAGTACGTC.